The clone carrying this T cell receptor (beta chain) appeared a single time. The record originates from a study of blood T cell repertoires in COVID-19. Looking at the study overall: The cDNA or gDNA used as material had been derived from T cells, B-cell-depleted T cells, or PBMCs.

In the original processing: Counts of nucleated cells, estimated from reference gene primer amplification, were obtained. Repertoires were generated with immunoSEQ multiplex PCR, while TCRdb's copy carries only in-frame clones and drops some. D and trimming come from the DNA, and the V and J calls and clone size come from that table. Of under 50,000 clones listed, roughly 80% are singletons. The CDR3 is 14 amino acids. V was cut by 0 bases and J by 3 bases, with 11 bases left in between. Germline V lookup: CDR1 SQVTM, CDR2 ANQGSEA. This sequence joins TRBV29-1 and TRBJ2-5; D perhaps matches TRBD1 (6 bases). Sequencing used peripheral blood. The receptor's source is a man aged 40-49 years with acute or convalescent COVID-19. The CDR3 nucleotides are TGCAGCGTTGAAGATCGGACAGAAAAAGAGACCCAGTACTTC. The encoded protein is CSVEDRTEKETQYF.